The entry below describes one T cell receptor (beta chain). The sample comes from a study of cytomegalovirus exposure and HLA in healthy donors. In the study overall: Early on, a data release was issued that held approximately 92 million unique TCRs from HLA-typed donors.

The PCR contained 60 Vbeta and 13 Jbeta primers. Generated by immunoSEQ multiplex PCR, the TCRdb table keeps only in-frame clones and is missing some. The sample includes 60,000 to 70,000 clones, 55% to 75% of them seen just once. The receptor's source is a man aged 35 to 55 in good health and CMV-seropositive. Sequences were obtained from PBMCs.

The CDR3 spells CSVEPGTSRTEAFF. The CDR3 DNA reads as TGCAGCGTTGAACCCGGGACTTCGAGGACTGAAGCTTTCTTT. The chain combines TRBV29-1 with TRBJ1-1; the D gene is possibly TRBD1 (5 bases). This CDR3 spans 14 amino acids. V dropped 2 bases and J dropped 5 bases, with 15 bases sitting between them. CDR1 is SQVTM, CDR2 ANQGSEA, per germline. The full variable domain, completed using reference TRBV29-1 and TRBJ1-1, is SAVISQKPSRDICQRGTSLTIQCQVDSQVTMMFWYRQQPGQSLTLIATANQGSEATYESGFVIDKFPISRPNLTFSTLTVSNMSPEDSSIYLCSVEPGTSRTEAFFGQGTRLTVV.